Below, 23 T cell receptor beta chains from the same sample are listed, as sequenced in a study of cytomegalovirus exposure and HLA in healthy donors. A multiplex PCR was run with 60 Vbeta primers and 13 Jbeta primers. Assay: immunoSEQ multiplex PCR; the TCRdb copy retains only in-frame clones and omits some. The data hold over 110,000 clones, with approximately 78% observed a single time. Source material: PBMCs. Receptors were obtained from a woman between 18 and 29 years old in good health and CMV-seropositive.

V and J are TRBV5-6 and TRBJ1-1; D is ambiguous. This CDR3 spans 13 amino acids. The germline V and J ends were trimmed by 2 bases and 5 bases, with 10 bases remaining between them. In germline, CDR1 is SGHDT, CDR2 YYEEEE. The CDR3 is CASSFAERTEAFF. CDR3 in DNA: TGTGCCAGCAGCTTTGCGGAGAGGACTGAAGCTTTCTTT.

The chain joins TRBV7-2 to TRBJ1-4; the match to TRBD1 covers 7 bases. Germline V gene data show CDR1 as SGHTA and CDR2 as FQGNSA. V trimming: 1 base; J trimming: 4 bases; junction bases outside the gene matches: 3. The CDR3 has 15 residues. In DNA form, the CDR3 reads TGTGCCAGCAGCTTAGACGGGACAGTTAATGAAAAACTGTTTTTT. Its protein is CASSLDGTVNEKLFF.

The chain employs TRBV10-2 and TRBJ1-3; TRBD1 might be the D (5 bases). CDR3 length: 17 residues. The ends were cut back, 3 bases at V and 4 bases at J, with 19 bases in the middle. Germline CDR1 WSHSY, CDR2 SAAADI. For the CDR3, the DNA is TGCGCCAGCAGTGAAACAGCTGGGGCTGGAAGAGGAAACACCATATATTTT. This encodes CASSETAGAGRGNTIYF.

This rearrangement joins TRBV18 to TRBJ2-1; perhaps TRBD1 as D (6 bases). The germline V and J ends were trimmed by 6 bases and 3 bases, with 12 bases remaining between them. The CDR3 totals 14 residues. In germline, CDR1 is KGHSH, CDR2 LQKENI. The CDR3 loop is CASSYTGYYNEQFF. The CDR3 bases are TGTGCCAGCTCGTACACAGGGTACTACAATGAGCAGTTCTTC. Full variable domain (outside the CDR3, taken from reference TRBV18 and TRBJ2-1): NAGVMQNPRHLVRRRGQEARLRCSPMKGHSHVYWYRQLPEEGLKFMVYLQKENIIDESGMPKERFSAEFPKEGPSILRIQQVVRGDSAAYFCASSYTGYYNEQFFGPGTRLTVL.

V is TRBV19 and J is TRBJ1-1; tentative D call: TRBD1 (5 bases). Germline CDR1 is LNHDA and CDR2 is SQIVND (reference sequence). The CDR3 has 17 amino acids. The V and J ends lost 4 bases and 0 bases respectively, with 18 bases between them. The CDR3 DNA is TGTGCCAGTAGTAGTATGGGCAGGGTGGCTATGAACACTGAAGCTTTCTTT. Amino acid sequence: CASSSMGRVAMNTEAFF.

V gene TRBV6-5 combines with J gene TRBJ1-2, with TRBD1 matching over 9 bases. Germline loops: CDR1 MNHEY, CDR2 SVGAGI. The V segment lost 4 bases and the J segment 3 bases; nucleotides outside the gene matches: 6. The CDR3 extends over 15 amino acids. CDR3 loop: CASSSRQGEDYGYTF. CDR3 nucleotide sequence: TGTGCCAGCAGTTCCAGACAGGGGGAGGACTATGGCTACACCTTC.

This clone was picked up a small number of times. The chain is built from TRBV5-1 and TRBJ2-5; no reliable D call. The germline V and J ends were trimmed by 0 bases and 5 bases, with 23 bases remaining between them. CDR1 and CDR2 (germline): SGHRS, YFSETQ. This CDR3 is 18 amino acids long. The CDR3 DNA sequence: TGCGCCAGCAGCTTGGGTGTCAGAATTAGATCCCTAGACGAGACCCAGTACTTC. This codes for CASSLGVRIRSLDETQYF.

The genes are TRBV4-3 and TRBJ2-3; 10 positions match TRBD1. The CDR3 sequence is 17 residues long. Unmatched junction bases numbered 10, after V lost 4 bases and J lost 3 bases. Germline lookup yields CDR1 LGHNA and CDR2 YSLEER. CDR3 coding DNA: TGCGCCAGCAGCCCAACCAACCGGGACAGGGGAACAGATACGCAGTATTTT. It translates to CASSPTNRDRGTDTQYF.

This clone came up once. V is TRBV28 and J is TRBJ1-2; TRBD1 aligns across 7 bases. The CDR3 covers 13 residues. Germline V gene lookup returns CDR1 MDHEN and CDR2 SYDVKM. V gave up 6 bases and J gave up 2 bases; unmatched junction bases: 3. This chain's CDR3 is CASRLTGNYGYTF. The DNA of the CDR3 is TGTGCCAGCAGGCTGACAGGGAACTATGGCTACACCTTC.

J is TRBJ1-2 and V is TRBV5-1, with a tentative D call TRBD1 (6 bases). The length of the CDR3 is 15 residues. Germline-derived CDR1 and CDR2 are SGHRS and YFSETQ. Trimming took off 3 bases at V and 3 bases at J, with 15 bases between the two ends. The CDR3 is CASSSYVGADYGYTF. The DNA for the CDR3 is TGCGCCAGCAGCTCCTATGTGGGGGCAGACTATGGCTACACCTTC.

A single count supports this clone. The chain uses TRBV7-9 and TRBJ2-1, with TRBD2 matching 10 bases. Per the germline V gene, CDR1 is SEHNR and CDR2 is FQNEAQ (reference sequence). The CDR3 loop spans 15 amino acids. V was clipped by 8 bases and J by 7 bases; unmatched bases: 11. Here the CDR3 reads CASHPRLAGVNEQFF. In DNA form, the CDR3 reads TGTGCCAGCCACCCCCGGCTAGCGGGGGTTAATGAGCAGTTCTTC.

This clone was observed a single time. This chain joins TRBV19 and TRBJ2-7, with 7 bases fitting TRBD2. Germline CDR1 reads LNHDA; CDR2 reads SQIVND (reference sequence). The V gene end was trimmed by 5 bases and the J gene end by 5 bases; junction bases not matched to a gene: 9. This CDR3 spans 14 amino acids. The CDR3, as DNA: TGTGCCAGTAGTCACAACCCGGGGGGAGACGAGCAGTACTTC. Translating gives CASSHNPGGDEQYF.

The chain couples TRBV5-6 to TRBJ2-2, with 15 nucleotides matching TRBD2. The junction had 6 bases not matched to a gene; V was cut back by 3 bases and J by 6 bases. CDR1 is SGHDT, CDR2 YYEEEE, per germline. The CDR3 loop spans 17 amino acids. The CDR3 reads CASSSGLAGGAPGELFF. CDR3 DNA: TGTGCCAGCAGCTCGGGACTAGCGGGGGGCGCCCCCGGGGAGCTGTTTTTT.

In its sample, this clone was seen a few times. The J gene is TRBJ1-2, the V gene TRBV27; TRBD1 matches 7 bases. Germline CDR1 MNHEY, CDR2 SMNVEV (reference sequence). J lost 11 bases, V lost 4 bases, and 4 bases had no gene match. This CDR3 spans 11 amino acids. The chain's CDR3 is CASSSRGVYTF. The CDR3 coding sequence is TGTGCCAGCAGTTCCAGGGGGGTATACACCTTC.

The genes are TRBV28 and TRBJ2-5; 7 nucleotides line up with TRBD2. J gave up 2 bases and V 5 bases, and 5 bases lay outside the gene matches. The CDR3 has 14 residues. CDR1 and CDR2 (germline): MDHEN, SYDVKM. The CDR3 region is CASSTLARQETQYF. CDR3 coding DNA: TGTGCCAGCAGTACACTAGCGAGACAAGAGACCCAGTACTTC. The full variable domain, completed using reference TRBV28 and TRBJ2-5, is DVKVTQSSRYLVKRTGEKVFLECVQDMDHENMFWYRQDPGLGLRLIYFSYDVKMKEKGDIPEGYSVSREKKERFSLILESASTNQTSMYLCASSTLARQETQYFGPGTRLLVL.

The CDR3 loop reads CASSYGGTGVRDTQYF. DNA for the CDR3: TGTGCCAGCAGTTACGGAGGGACAGGGGTTAGAGATACGCAGTATTTT. The V gene is TRBV6-6, the J gene TRBJ2-3; 10 bases fit TRBD1. The CDR3 contains 16 residues. Germline CDR1 MNHNY, CDR2 SVGAGI (reference sequence). Losses at the gene ends were 2 bases for V and 5 bases for J; bases not matched to a gene: 7.

This clone was counted a few times. This chain connects TRBV11-2 to TRBJ2-5, with TRBD1 identical over 7 bases. Germline loops: CDR1 SGHAT, CDR2 FQNNGV. Trimming took 0 bases from V and 1 from J; bases not matched to a gene: 2. The CDR3 length is 15 residues. CDR3 DNA sequence: TGTGCCAGCAGCTTAGAGGGGACAGCCCAAGAGACCCAGTACTTC. Translation gives CASSLEGTAQETQYF.

J is TRBJ2-1 and V is TRBV5-1; D might be TRBD2 (5 bases). The V and J ends lost 0 bases and 6 bases respectively, with 13 bases between them. Germline V gene sequence: CDR1 SGHRS, CDR2 YFSETQ. The CDR3 runs to 15 residues. DNA for the CDR3: TGCGCCAGCAGCTTGGCCGGGGAAGGCGTCAATGAGCAGTTCTTC. Translation: CASSLAGEGVNEQFF.

This clone has a handful of counts. The gene calls are TRBV29-1 and TRBJ2-7; TRBD1 matches at 11 bases. Germline loops: CDR1 SQVTM, CDR2 ANQGSEA. With V trimmed by 7 bases and J by 5 bases, 13 bases remained unmatched. The CDR3 has 15 residues. The CDR3 spells CSARGGQGAGHEQYF. The CDR3 DNA reads TGCAGCGCCCGGGGCGGACAGGGGGCGGGGCACGAGCAGTACTTC.

The gene calls are TRBV4-1 and TRBJ2-2; 7 bases align to TRBD1. CDR1 is MGHRA and CDR2 is YSYEKL in the germline V gene. The V gene end was trimmed by 4 bases and the J gene end by 7 bases; junction bases not matched to a gene: 6. CDR3 length equals 14 residues. The CDR3 sequence is CASSPQQGNGELFF. CDR3 DNA: TGCGCCAGCAGCCCCCAACAGGGGAACGGGGAGCTGTTTTTT.

The CDR3 here is CASSENTGQTQYF. The CDR3 DNA reads TGCGCCAGCAGTGAAAACACAGGCCAGACCCAGTACTTC. The V and J genes are TRBV10-1 and TRBJ2-5, with D possibly TRBD1 on 5 matching bases. The germline gives CDR1 WNHNN, CDR2 SYGVQD (reference sequence). Trimming removed 3 bases from V and 6 bases from J, with 11 bases in between. CDR3 length: 13 amino acids.

The chain employs TRBV19 and TRBJ1-4, with D possibly TRBD1 on 5 matching bases. V was clipped by 8 bases and J by 8 bases, with 9 bases between them. Germline CDR1 and CDR2: LNHDA and SQIVND (reference sequence). This CDR3 is 11 amino acids long. In DNA form, the CDR3 reads TGTGCCAGTCGCCGGGGGGAAAAACTGTTTTTT. Amino acids: CASRRGEKLFF.

This chain joins TRBV7-2 and TRBJ2-3; D perhaps matches TRBD2 (7 bases). This CDR3 is built from 14 residues. Trimming stripped 6 bases from V and 4 bases from J, with 14 bases between. Germline V gives CDR1 SGHTA, CDR2 FQGNSA. The CDR3 loop reads CASSSGGYADTQYF. The DNA of the CDR3 is TGTGCCAGCAGTTCGGGGGGCTACGCAGATACGCAGTATTTT.